The clone carrying this T cell receptor (beta chain) appeared a single time. This entry is derived from a study of blood T cell repertoires in COVID-19. At the level of the study: The cDNA or gDNA used as material had been derived from T cells, B-cell-depleted T cells, or PBMCs.

The CDR3 runs 16 residues. Germline CDR1 reads KGHSH; CDR2 reads LQKENI. V gave up 2 bases and J gave up 3 bases, with 16 bases separating them. Per the original methods: Reference gene primer amplification yielded estimated nucleated cell counts. TCRdb keeps only in-frame clones here, not all; method: immunoSEQ multiplex PCR. The D gene and trimming were derived from the DNA, and the V and J assignments and clone size from that table. Here the sample spans around 200,000 clones, 70% to 90% being singletons. The rearrangement joins TRBV18 to TRBJ1-1; a possible D gene is TRBD1 (5 bases). Source material: peripheral blood. This clonotype originated in a woman aged 80 or older with acute or convalescent COVID-19. CDR3 in amino acids: CASSPTGPGLDTEAFF. The DNA of the CDR3 is TGTGCCAGCTCACCAACCGGCCCAGGGCTTGACACTGAAGCTTTCTTT.